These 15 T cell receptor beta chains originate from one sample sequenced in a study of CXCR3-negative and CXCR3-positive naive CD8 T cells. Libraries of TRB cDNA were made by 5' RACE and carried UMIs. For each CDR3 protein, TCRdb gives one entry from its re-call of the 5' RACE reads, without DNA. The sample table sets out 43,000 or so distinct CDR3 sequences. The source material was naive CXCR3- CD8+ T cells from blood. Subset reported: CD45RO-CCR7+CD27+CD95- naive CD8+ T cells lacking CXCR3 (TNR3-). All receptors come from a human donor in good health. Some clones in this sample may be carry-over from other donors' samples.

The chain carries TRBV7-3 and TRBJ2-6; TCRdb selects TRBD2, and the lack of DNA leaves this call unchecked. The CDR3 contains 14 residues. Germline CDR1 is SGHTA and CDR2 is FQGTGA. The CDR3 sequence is CASSGGAGANVLTF.

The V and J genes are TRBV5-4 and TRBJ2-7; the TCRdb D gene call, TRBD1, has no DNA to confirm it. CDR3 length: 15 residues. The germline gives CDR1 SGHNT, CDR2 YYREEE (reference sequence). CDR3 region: CASSPSRDRAYEQYF.

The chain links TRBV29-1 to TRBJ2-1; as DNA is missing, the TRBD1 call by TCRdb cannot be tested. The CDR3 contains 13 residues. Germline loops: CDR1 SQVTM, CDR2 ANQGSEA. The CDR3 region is CSVRQGMTYEQFF.

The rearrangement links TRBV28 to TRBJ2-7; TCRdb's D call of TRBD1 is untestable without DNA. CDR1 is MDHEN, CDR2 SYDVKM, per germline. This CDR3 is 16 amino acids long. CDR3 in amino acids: CASSFRDRGRAYEQYF.

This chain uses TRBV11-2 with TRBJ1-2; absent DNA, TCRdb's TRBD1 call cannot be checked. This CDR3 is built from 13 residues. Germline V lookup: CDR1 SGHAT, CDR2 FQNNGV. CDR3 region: CASNPQGIYGYTF.

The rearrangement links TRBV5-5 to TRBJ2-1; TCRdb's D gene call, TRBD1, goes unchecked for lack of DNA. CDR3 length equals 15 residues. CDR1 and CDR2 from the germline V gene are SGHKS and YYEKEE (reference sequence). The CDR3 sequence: CASSLAGDNYNEQFF.

CDR3 amino acids: CASSVEAHIAEAQYF. The J gene is TRBJ2-5, the V gene TRBV9; TCRdb calls TRBD2, which cannot be checked without DNA. The CDR3 is 15 amino acids. CDR1 and CDR2 from the germline V gene are SGDLS and YYNGEE.

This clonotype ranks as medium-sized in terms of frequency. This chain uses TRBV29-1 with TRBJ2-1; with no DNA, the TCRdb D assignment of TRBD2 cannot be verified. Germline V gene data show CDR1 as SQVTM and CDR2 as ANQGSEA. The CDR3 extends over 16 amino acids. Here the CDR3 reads CSVDGLAGAGSGEQFF.

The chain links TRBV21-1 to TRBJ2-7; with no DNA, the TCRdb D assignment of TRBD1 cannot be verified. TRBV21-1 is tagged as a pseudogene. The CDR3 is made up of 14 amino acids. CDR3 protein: CASSDRGRLYEQYF.

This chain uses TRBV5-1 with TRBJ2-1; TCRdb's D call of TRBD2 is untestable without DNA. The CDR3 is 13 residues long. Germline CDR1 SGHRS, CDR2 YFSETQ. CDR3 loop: CASSWGSPGEQFF.

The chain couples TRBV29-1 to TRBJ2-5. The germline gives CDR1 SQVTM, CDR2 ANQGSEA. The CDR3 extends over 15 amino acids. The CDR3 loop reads CSVEDQEDYQETQYF.

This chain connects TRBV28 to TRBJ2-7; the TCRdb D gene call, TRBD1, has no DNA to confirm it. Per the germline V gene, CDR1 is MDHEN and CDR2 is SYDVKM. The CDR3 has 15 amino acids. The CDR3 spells CASSLLNRVSYEQYF.

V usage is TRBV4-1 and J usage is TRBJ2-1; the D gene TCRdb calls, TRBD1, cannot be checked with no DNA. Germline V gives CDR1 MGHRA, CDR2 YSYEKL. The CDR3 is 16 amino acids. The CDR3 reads CASSQTSGASYNEQFF.

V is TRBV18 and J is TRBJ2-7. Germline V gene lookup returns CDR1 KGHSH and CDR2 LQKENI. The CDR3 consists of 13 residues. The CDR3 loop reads CASSLAGGLEQYF.

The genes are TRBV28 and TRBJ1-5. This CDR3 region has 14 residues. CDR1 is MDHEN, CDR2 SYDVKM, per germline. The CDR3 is CASRYRRYNQPQHF.